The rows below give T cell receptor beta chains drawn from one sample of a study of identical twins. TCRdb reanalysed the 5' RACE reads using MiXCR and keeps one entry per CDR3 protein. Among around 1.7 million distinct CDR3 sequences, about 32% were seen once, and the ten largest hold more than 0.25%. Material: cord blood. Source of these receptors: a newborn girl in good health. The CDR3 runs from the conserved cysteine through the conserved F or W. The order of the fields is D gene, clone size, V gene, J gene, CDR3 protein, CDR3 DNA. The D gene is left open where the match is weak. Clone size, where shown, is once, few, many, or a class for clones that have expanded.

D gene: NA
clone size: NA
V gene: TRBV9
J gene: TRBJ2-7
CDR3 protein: CASSGGDGEQYF
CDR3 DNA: TGTGCCAGCAGTGGGGGTGACGGCGAGCAGTACTTC

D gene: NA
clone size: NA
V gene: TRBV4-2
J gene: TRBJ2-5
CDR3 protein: CASSQAVGGQETQYF
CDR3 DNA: TGTGCCAGCAGCCAAGCCGTGGGGGGCCAAGAGACCCAGTACTTC

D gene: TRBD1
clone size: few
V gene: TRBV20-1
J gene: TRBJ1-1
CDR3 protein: CSAPRQGARTEAFF
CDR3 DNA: TGCAGTGCCCCGCGACAGGGGGCAAGGACTGAAGCTTTCTTT

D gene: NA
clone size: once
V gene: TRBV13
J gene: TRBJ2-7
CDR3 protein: CASSFDFSSYNEQYF
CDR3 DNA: TGTGCCAGCAGCTTCGACTTCAGCTCCTACAATGAGCAGTACTTC

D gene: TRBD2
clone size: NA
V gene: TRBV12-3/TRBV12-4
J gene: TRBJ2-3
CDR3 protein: CASSFLAGGTDVQYF
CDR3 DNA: TGTGCCAGCAGTTTTTTAGCGGGGGGCACAGATGTGCAGTATTTT

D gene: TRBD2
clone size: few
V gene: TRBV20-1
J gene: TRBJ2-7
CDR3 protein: CSAISSGSYEQYF
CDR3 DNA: TGCAGTGCTATTTCCAGCGGGAGCTACGAGCAGTACTTC

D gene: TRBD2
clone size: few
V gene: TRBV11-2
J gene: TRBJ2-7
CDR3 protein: CASSFTSGSDEQYF
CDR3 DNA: TGTGCCAGCAGCTTCACTAGCGGGAGTGATGAGCAGTACTTC

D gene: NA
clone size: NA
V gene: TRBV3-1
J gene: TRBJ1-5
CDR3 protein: CASSQDWPLRANQPQHF
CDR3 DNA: TGTGCCAGCAGCCAAGATTGGCCCCTGAGGGCCAATCAGCCCCAGCATTTT

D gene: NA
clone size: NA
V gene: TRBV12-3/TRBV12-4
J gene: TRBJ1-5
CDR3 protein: CASSLAGEPQHF
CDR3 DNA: TGTGCCAGCAGTTTAGCCGGGGAGCCCCAGCATTTT

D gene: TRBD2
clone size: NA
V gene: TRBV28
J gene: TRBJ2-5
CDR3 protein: CASSLEGLVVYQETQYF
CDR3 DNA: TGTGCCAGCAGTTTAGAGGGACTAGTGGTTTACCAAGAGACCCAGTACTTC

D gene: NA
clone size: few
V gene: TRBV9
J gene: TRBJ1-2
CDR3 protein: CASSVNWDGYGYTF
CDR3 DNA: TGTGCCAGCAGCGTAAACTGGGACGGCTATGGCTACACCTTC

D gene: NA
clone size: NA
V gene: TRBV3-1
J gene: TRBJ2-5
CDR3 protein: CASSQLATQETQYF
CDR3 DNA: TGTGCCAGCAGCCAACTAGCGACCCAAGAGACCCAGTACTTC

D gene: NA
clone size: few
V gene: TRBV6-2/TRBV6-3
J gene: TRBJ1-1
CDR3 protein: CASRRGGSNTEAFF
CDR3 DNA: TGTGCCAGCAGAAGAGGGGGATCGAACACTGAAGCTTTCTTT

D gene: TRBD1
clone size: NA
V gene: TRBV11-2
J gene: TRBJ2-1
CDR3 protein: CASSPSQGAIGNEQFF
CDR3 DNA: TGTGCCAGCAGCCCTTCTCAGGGGGCAATTGGCAATGAGCAGTTCTTC

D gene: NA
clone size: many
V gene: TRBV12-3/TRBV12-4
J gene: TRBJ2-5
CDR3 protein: CASSFRRLQETQYF
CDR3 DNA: TGTGCCAGCAGTTTCCGGCGGCTCCAAGAGACCCAGTACTTC

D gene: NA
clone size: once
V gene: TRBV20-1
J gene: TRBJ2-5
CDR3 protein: CSLGLGFKETQYF
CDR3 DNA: TGCAGTTTAGGTCTGGGGTTCAAAGAGACCCAGTACTTC

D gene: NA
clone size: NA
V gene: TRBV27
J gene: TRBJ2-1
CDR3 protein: CASSLLAGLGNGQFF
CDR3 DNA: TGTGCCAGCAGTTTATTGGCAGGGTTAGGGAATGGGCAGTTCTTC

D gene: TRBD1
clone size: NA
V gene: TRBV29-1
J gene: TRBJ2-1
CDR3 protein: CSVDRDRDYNEQFF
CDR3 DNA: TGCAGCGTTGATAGGGACAGAGACTACAATGAGCAGTTCTTC

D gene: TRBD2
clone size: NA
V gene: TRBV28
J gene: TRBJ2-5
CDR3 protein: CASSFPRWLAGVLETQYF
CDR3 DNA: TGTGCCAGCAGTTTCCCGAGGTGGCTAGCGGGAGTATTAGAGACCCAGTACTTC

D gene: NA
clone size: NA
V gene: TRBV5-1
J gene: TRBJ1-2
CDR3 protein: CASSFEGALGYTF
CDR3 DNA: TGCGCCAGCAGCTTCGAAGGGGCGCTTGGCTACACCTTC

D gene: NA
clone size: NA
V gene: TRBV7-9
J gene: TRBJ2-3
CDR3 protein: CAGSLERQATTQYF
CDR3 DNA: TGTGCCGGCAGCCTCGAACGACAGGCGACTACGCAGTATTTT

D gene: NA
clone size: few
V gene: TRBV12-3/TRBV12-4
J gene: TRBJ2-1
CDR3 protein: CASSKGTVNNEQFF
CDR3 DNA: TGTGCCAGCAGTAAAGGGACTGTTAACAATGAGCAGTTCTTC

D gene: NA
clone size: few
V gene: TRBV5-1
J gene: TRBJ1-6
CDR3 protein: CASSLEVSDSPLHF
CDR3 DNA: TGCGCCAGCAGCTTGGAGGTTTCGGATTCACCCCTCCACTTT

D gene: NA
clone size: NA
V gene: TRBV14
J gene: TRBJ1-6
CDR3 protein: CASSQSIDSPHHF
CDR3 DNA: TGTGCCAGCAGCCAAAGTATTGATTCACCCCACCACTTT

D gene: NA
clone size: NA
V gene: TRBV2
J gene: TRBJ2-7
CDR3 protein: CASTRTFSYEQYF
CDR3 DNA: TGTGCCAGCACAAGGACTTTCTCCTACGAGCAGTACTTC

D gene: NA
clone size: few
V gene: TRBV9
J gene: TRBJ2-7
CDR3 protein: CASLGGGFNPSSYEQYF
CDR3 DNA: TGTGCCAGCCTAGGGGGAGGATTTAACCCGAGCTCCTACGAGCAGTACTTC

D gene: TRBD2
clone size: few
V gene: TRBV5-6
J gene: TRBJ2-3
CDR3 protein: CASSYTSGVTDTQYF
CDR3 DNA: TGTGCCAGCAGCTATACTAGCGGGGTAACAGATACGCAGTATTTT

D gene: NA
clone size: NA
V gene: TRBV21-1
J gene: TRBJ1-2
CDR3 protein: CASSKTFSRVNYGYTF
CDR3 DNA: TGTGCCAGCAGCAAAACCTTCTCCAGGGTTAACTATGGCTACACCTTC

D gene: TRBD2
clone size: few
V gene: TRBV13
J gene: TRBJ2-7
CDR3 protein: CASSLSGGTIYEQYF
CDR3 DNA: TGTGCCAGCAGCCTCAGCGGGGGGACGATCTACGAGCAGTACTTC

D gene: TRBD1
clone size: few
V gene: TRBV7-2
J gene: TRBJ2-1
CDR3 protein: CASSPGQGHYNEQFF
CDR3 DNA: TGTGCCAGCAGCCCAGGACAGGGGCACTACAATGAGCAGTTCTTC

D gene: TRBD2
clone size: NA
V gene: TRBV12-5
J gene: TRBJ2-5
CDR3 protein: CASARGVHETQYF
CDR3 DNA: TGTGCTAGTGCACGGGGGGTCCACGAGACCCAGTACTTC

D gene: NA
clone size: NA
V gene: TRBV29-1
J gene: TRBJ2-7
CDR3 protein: CSVGGISYEQYF
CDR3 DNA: TGCAGCGTTGGAGGTATCTCCTACGAGCAGTACTTC

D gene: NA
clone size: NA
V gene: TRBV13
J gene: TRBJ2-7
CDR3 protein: CASSSGTDPAPYYYEQYF
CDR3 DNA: TGTGCCAGCAGCTCCGGGACCGATCCGGCCCCCTACTACTACGAGCAGTACTTC

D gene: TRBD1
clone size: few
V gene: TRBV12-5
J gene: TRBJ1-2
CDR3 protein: CASGHGQGRYTF
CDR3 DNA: TGTGCTAGTGGGCACGGACAGGGTCGCTACACCTTC

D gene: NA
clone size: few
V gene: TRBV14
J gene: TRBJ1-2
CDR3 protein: CASSPGSPSNYGYTF
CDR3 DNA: TGTGCCAGCAGCCCCGGGAGTCCCTCTAACTATGGCTACACCTTC

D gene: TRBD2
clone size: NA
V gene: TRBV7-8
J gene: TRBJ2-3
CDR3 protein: CASSPGLAEITDTQYF
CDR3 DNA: TGTGCCAGCAGCCCGGGACTAGCGGAGATCACAGATACGCAGTATTTT

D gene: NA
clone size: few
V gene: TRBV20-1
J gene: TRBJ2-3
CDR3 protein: CSASVRAFTDTQYF
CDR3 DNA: TGCAGTGCTAGTGTCAGGGCTTTCACAGATACGCAGTATTTT

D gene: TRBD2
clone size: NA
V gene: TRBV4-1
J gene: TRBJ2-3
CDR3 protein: CASSRTSGIAPATDTQYF
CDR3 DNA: TGCGCCAGCAGCCGGACTAGCGGGATAGCCCCTGCCACAGATACGCAGTATTTT

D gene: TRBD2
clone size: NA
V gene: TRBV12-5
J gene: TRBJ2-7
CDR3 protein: CASAAAGVGSYEQYF
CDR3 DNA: TGTGCTAGTGCCGCCGCGGGGGTTGGGTCCTACGAGCAGTACTTC

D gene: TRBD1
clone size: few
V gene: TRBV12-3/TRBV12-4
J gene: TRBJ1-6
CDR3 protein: CASTQTGGYTSPLHF
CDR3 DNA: TGTGCCAGCACCCAAACAGGGGGCTATACTTCACCCCTCCACTTT

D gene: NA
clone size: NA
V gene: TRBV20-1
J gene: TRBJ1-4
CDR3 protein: CSARGTESLNEKLFF
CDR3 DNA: TGCAGTGCTAGAGGGACAGAGAGTCTAAATGAAAAACTGTTTTTT

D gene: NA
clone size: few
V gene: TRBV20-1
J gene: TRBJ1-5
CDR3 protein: CSAAPDSNQPQHF
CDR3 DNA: TGCAGTGCTGCCCCCGATAGCAATCAGCCCCAGCATTTT

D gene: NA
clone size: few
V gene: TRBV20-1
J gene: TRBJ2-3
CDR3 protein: CSAKFTDTQYF
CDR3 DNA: TGCAGTGCTAAGTTCACAGATACGCAGTATTTT

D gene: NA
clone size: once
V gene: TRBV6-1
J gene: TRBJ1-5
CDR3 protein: CASSETGINQPQHF
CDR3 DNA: TGTGCCAGCAGTGAAACGGGAATCAATCAGCCCCAGCATTTT

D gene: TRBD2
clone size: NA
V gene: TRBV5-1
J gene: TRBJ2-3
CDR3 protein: CASRLSSGGVADTQYF
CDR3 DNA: TGCGCCAGCAGGCTGAGTAGCGGGGGGGTCGCAGATACGCAGTATTTT

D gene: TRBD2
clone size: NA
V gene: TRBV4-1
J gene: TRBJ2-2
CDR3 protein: CASSQRLAGGTNTGELFF
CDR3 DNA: TGCGCCAGCAGCCAAAGATTAGCGGGGGGAACGAACACCGGGGAGCTGTTTTTT

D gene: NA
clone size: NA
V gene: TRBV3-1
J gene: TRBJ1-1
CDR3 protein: CASSQVGEGGEAFF
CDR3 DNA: TGTGCCAGCAGCCAAGTAGGTGAGGGGGGTGAAGCTTTCTTT

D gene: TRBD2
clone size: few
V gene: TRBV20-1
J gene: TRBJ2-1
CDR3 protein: CSAELGTSGTREQFF
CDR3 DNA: TGCAGTGCCGAGTTAGGGACTAGCGGGACCAGGGAGCAGTTCTTC

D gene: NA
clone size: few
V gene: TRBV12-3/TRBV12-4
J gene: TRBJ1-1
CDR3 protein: CASSPPRDGTEAFF
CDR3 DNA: TGTGCCAGCAGTCCTCCTAGGGATGGAACTGAAGCTTTCTTT

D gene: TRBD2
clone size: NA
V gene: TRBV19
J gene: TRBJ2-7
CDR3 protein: CASSGGSGRVGSYEQYF
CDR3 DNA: TGTGCCAGTAGTGGCGGTAGCGGGAGGGTAGGATCCTACGAGCAGTACTTC

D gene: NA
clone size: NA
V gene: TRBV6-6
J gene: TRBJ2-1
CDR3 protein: CASRPNTDNEQFF
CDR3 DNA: TGTGCCAGCAGGCCCAACACCGACAATGAGCAGTTCTTC

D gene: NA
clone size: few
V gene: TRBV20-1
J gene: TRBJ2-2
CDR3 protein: CSASADFVSGELFF
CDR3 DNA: TGCAGTGCTAGTGCCGACTTTGTTTCCGGGGAGCTGTTTTTT

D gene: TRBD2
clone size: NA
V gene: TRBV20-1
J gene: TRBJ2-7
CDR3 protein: CSALPLAGFSNEQYF
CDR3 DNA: TGCAGTGCCCTCCCCTTAGCGGGGTTTTCAAATGAGCAGTACTTC

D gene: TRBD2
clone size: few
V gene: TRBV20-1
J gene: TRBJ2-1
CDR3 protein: CSARGASGLYNEQFF
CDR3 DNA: TGCAGTGCTAGAGGGGCTAGCGGGTTATACAATGAGCAGTTCTTC

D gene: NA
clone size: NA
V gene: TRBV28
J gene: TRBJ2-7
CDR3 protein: CASSPLDSWNYEQYF
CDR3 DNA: TGTGCCAGCAGTCCCCTGGACAGTTGGAACTACGAGCAGTACTTC

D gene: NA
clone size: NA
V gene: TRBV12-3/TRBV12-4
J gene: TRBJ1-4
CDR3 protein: CASTRGVRGKLFF
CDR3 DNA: TGTGCCAGCACCCGAGGGGTCAGGGGCAAACTGTTTTTT

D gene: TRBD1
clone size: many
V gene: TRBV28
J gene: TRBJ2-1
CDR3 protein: CASSLGPGTGDNEQFF
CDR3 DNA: TGTGCCAGCAGTTTGGGACCCGGGACAGGCGACAATGAGCAGTTCTTC

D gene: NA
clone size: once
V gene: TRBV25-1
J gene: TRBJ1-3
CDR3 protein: CASSASGNTIYF
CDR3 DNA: TGTGCCAGCAGTGCCTCTGGAAACACCATATATTTT

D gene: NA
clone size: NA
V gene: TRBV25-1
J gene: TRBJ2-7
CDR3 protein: CASSGPYEHYF
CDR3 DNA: TGTGCCAGCAGTGGTCCCTACGAGCACTACTTC